These 10 T cell receptor beta chains originate from one sample sequenced in a study of T-cell reconstitution after alpha-beta-depleted transplantation in children (dated by TCRdb to 2016 to 2017). The library was produced with PCR. TCRdb records Illumina HiSeq 2500 as the sequencer. To normalize quantification of the TCRbeta repertoire, the TCR libraries were built with molecular barcoding that relied on unique molecular identifiers. The raw public data were reprocessed by TCRdb itself: fastp quality trimming at Q25, MiXCR clonotype calling, in-frame beta chains only. Each CDR3 protein appears once, grouped with its most common genes and DNA. The sample data list 420,000 or so distinct CDR3 sequences, and 9.5% to 13% of these were observed just once. 4.5% to 7% of the sample rests with the top ten. The input for sequencing was PBMCs from the stem cell graft donor, taken from the stem cell graft. The source is a human donor who donated a stem cell graft to a child with acute myeloid leukemia.

The rearrangement uses TRBV11-2 and TRBJ2-7; 10 bases are a match to TRBD2. This CDR3 has 17 amino acids. The junction had 12 bases not matched to a gene; V was cut back by 5 bases and J by 2 bases. The germline V gene encodes CDR1 SGHAT and CDR2 FQNNGV. CDR3 coding DNA: TGTGCCAGCAGCAACCTCGTCCTAGCGGGAGTCCCCTACGAGCAGTACTTC. Protein product: CASSNLVLAGVPYEQYF. Together with reference TRBV11-2 and TRBJ2-7, the CDR3 gives the full variable domain: EAGVAQSPRYKIIEKRQSVAFWCNPISGHATLYWYQQILGQGPKLLIQFQNNGVVDDSQLPKDRFSAERLKGVDSTLKIQPAKLEDSAVYLCASSNLVLAGVPYEQYFGPGTRLTVT.

The genes are TRBV20-1 and TRBJ1-4; D is unclear. The CDR3 spans 14 residues. With 1 base removed from V and 4 bases from J, the gap between germline ends came to 10 bases. Looked up from germline, CDR1 is DFQATT and CDR2 is SNEGSKA (reference sequence). In DNA form, the CDR3 reads TGCAGTGCTAGAGTAGGACGGTTTAATGAAAAACTGTTTTTT. Protein product: CSARVGRFNEKLFF.

This clonotype was seen only a few times. The chain employs TRBV29-1 and TRBJ2-1; D is unresolved. This CDR3 is built from 14 residues. The germline gives CDR1 SQVTM, CDR2 ANQGSEA. Trimming pared 2 bases from V and 3 bases from J, leaving 11 bases between. The CDR3 DNA is TGCAGCGTTGAAATGGGCAGACACTACAATGAGCAGTTCTTC. It yields the protein CSVEMGRHYNEQFF.

The chain employs TRBV5-1 and TRBJ2-1; the D gene is possibly TRBD2 (6 bases). CDR3 length: 14 amino acids. V gave up 4 bases and J gave up 8 bases, with 16 bases separating them. From germline, CDR1 is SGHRS and CDR2 YFSETQ. The DNA of the CDR3 is TGCGCCAGCAGCACAACCCAGGAGGGTCATGAGCAGTTCTTC. Its protein is CASSTTQEGHEQFF.

The chain is built from TRBV7-3 and TRBJ2-3; D gene uncertain. Trimming removed 5 bases from V and 4 bases from J, with 7 bases in between. Germline CDR1 SGHTA, CDR2 FQGTGA. CDR3 length: 12 residues. The CDR3 sequence is CASSTSSDTQYF. DNA for the CDR3: TGTGCCAGCAGCACCTCCTCAGATACGCAGTATTTT.

This clonotype has only a few counts. The DNA for the CDR3 is TGTGCCAGCAGCCCACGGGCGGAGTCCTGCTCCTACGAGCAGTACGTC. Translated, it gives CASSPRAESCSYEQYV. The chain links TRBV7-3 to TRBJ2-7; no firm D call. CDR3 size: 16 residues. The V end was cut by 5 bases, the J end by 0 bases, with 17 bases between. Germline-derived CDR1 and CDR2 are SGHTA and FQGTGA.

This clonotype appeared a few times. The rearrangement joins TRBV6-2 or TRBV6-3 to TRBJ2-7; D is possibly TRBD1 (5 bases). Germline CDR1 reads MNHEY; CDR2 reads SVGEGT. V was pared by 6 bases and J by 5 bases, with 17 bases between. The CDR3 contains 14 residues. The DNA for the CDR3 is TGTGCCAGCAGAAGCCCAACGGACACTCACGAGCAGTACTTC. Translation gives CASRSPTDTHEQYF.

The chain links TRBV11-1 to TRBJ1-5; 8 positions match TRBD1. J was trimmed by 5 bases and V by 0 bases; bases with no gene match: 12. This CDR3 is built from 18 residues. Germline CDR1 and CDR2: SGHAT and FQDESV (reference sequence). The CDR3 nucleotides read TGTGCCAGCAGCTTAGCCCGCGGGGGCGACAGGGGCGATCAGCCCCAGCATTTT. Residues: CASSLARGGDRGDQPQHF.

There are many counts of this clonotype. The chain recombines TRBV7-9 with TRBJ1-6, with 10 bases aligning to TRBD1. CDR1 SEHNR and CDR2 FQNEAQ come from the germline V gene (reference sequence). V trimming: 5 bases; J trimming: 8 bases; junction bases outside the gene matches: 3. The CDR3 spans 14 residues. CDR3 coding DNA: TGTGCCAGCAGCCCGACAGGGGGCTATTCACCCCTCCACTTT. This gives the protein CASSPTGGYSPLHF.

The chain carries TRBV20-1 and TRBJ2-5, with TRBD2 matching over 11 bases. The V segment lost 4 bases and the J segment 4 bases; nucleotides outside the gene matches: 8. The CDR3 sequence is 15 residues long. Germline V lookup: CDR1 DFQATT, CDR2 SNEGSKA (reference sequence). The DNA of the CDR3 is TGCAGTGCTACCGTAGCGGGAGGGCCCTCAGAGACCCAGTACTTC. Translated, it gives CSATVAGGPSETQYF.